The source of this T cell receptor beta chain is a study of technical replicates of blood from a handful of donors. From germline, CDR1 is KGHSH and CDR2 LQKENI. The CDR3 runs to 13 residues. V dropped 0 bases and J dropped 4 bases, with 5 bases sitting between them. Produced via immunoSEQ multiplex PCR; TCRdb's table is partial and in-frame only. The sample contains roughly 73,000 clones, just over 90% of which appear only once. The sample comprised T cells isolated from PBMCs. The V call is TRBV18, the J call TRBJ2-3; no clear D gene. This receptor was obtained from a human donor in good health. CDR3 DNA sequence: TGTGCCAGCTCACCACCCCGCGCAGATACGCAGTATTTT. It yields the protein CASSPPRADTQYF.